The source of this TCR beta chain is a study of glioma-infiltrating T cells after dendritic cell vaccination. Study at large: Patients received autologous tumor lysate-pulsed dendritic cell vaccination between the early 2000s and the early 2010s.

Noted time point: after dendritic cell vaccination, including at tumor progression/relapse. Germline V gives CDR1 SGDLS, CDR2 YYNGEE. This CDR3 is built from 15 residues. Losses at the gene ends were 4 bases for V and 7 bases for J; bases not matched to a gene: 7. Clones were sequenced by immunoSEQ multiplex PCR, and TCRdb holds only the in-frame ones, with some missing. The sample includes about 99,000 clones, approximately 80% of them seen just once. The origin of this receptor is a human donor with glioblastoma. The V call is TRBV9, the J call TRBJ1-4; 10 bases are shared with TRBD1. The source material was blood, sampled after dendritic cell vaccination. The CDR3 sequence is CASSFGTGVSEKLFF. Here the CDR3 DNA reads TGTGCCAGCAGCTTCGGGACAGGGGTATCTGAAAAACTGTTTTTT.